Here is one TCR beta chain with its context. The antigen remains undetermined. Generation of bulk TCR libraries relied on previously described methods and listed TCR primers. TCRdb fed the PCR reads into MiXCR, producing one record per CDR3 protein. The profile shows 300,000 to 400,000 distinct CDR3 sequences, about a quarter of them singletons. The data stem from a study of molecular identifiers for immune sequencing clone quantification. Study at large: Within a replicate experiment, RNA obtained from either around 20,000 or 100,000 naive CD8 cells was divided into five aliquots, and four of those aliquots were then sequenced.

Study findings and constraints: Over 99% of effector molecules, yet under 1% of naive-cell molecules, were held by clones above 20 RNA copies. Reports indicate spiked Jurkat TCR RNA from one cell could be found among roughly 950,000 naive cells.

Sequencing was carried out using naive CD8+ T cells from blood, with Jurkat cell RNA spiked in. The subset denotes: FACS-sorted CD8+CD4-CCR7+CD45RA+ naive T cells. The source is a human donor in good health. Some libraries in this study had Jurkat cell RNA spiked in.

CDR3 protein: CSVEDTTNYGYTF. The CDR3 DNA sequence: TGCAGCGTTGAGGACACGACTAACTATGGCTACACCTTC. This chain connects TRBV29-1 to TRBJ1-2, with D perhaps matching TRBD1 (5 bases). The ends were cut back, 3 bases at V and 0 bases at J, with 8 bases in the middle. The germline gives CDR1 SQVTM, CDR2 ANQGSEA. The CDR3 has 13 residues. Supplemented by reference TRBV29-1 and TRBJ1-2, the full variable domain reads SAVISQKPSRDICQRGTSLTIQCQVDSQVTMMFWYRQQPGQSLTLIATANQGSEATYESGFVIDKFPISRPNLTFSTLTVSNMSPEDSSIYLCSVEDTTNYGYTFGSGTRLTVV.